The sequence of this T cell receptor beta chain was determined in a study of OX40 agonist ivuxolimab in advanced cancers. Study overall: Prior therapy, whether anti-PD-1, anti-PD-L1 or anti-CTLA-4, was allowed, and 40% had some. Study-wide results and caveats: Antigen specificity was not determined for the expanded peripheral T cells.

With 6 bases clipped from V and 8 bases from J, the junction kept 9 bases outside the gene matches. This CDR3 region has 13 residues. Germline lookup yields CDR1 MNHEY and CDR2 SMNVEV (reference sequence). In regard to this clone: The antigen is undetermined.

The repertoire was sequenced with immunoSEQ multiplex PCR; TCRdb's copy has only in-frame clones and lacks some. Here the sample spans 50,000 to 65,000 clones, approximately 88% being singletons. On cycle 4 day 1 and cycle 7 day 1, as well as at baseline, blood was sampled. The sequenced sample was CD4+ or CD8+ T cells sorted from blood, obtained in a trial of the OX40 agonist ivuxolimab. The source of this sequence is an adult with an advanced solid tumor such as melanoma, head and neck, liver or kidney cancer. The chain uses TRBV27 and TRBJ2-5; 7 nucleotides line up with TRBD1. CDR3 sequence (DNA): TGTGCCAGCAGCCTTATGGGACAGAGAACCCAGTACTTC. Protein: CASSLMGQRTQYF.